This is a list of T cell receptor beta chains from one sample in a study of Graves' ophthalmopathy and Graves' hyperthyroidism. TCRdb reprocessed the multiplex PCR reads via MiXCR and lists one record per CDR3 protein. The repertoire holds about 740,000 distinct CDR3 sequences, with roughly two fifths as singletons. Input material: peripheral blood. Every receptor here comes from an adult man with Graves' ophthalmopathy. Both conserved end residues are part of each CDR3. A D gene is named only where the DNA matches it firmly. Size is omitted from some rows. Given values are once, few, many or a class for expanded clones.

d_gene: TRBD1; j_gene: TRBJ1-2; abundance: NA; v_gene: TRBV20-1; CDR3nt: TGCAGTGCTAGAGCCATTAGACAGGGGCGAGGCTACACCTTC; CDR3aa: CSARAIRQGRGYTF
d_gene: TRBD1; j_gene: TRBJ2-7; abundance: few; v_gene: TRBV7-6; CDR3nt: TGTGCCAGCAGTTCAGGGGGCGCCGAGCAGTACTTC; CDR3aa: CASSSGGAEQYF
d_gene: NA; j_gene: TRBJ1-1; abundance: NA; v_gene: TRBV29-1; CDR3nt: TGCAGCCCTACTCGTGTGCCGAACACTGAAGCTTTCTTT; CDR3aa: CSPTRVPNTEAFF
d_gene: TRBD1; j_gene: TRBJ2-7; abundance: NA; v_gene: TRBV19; CDR3nt: TGTGCCAGTAGACGGACAGGGTATAACGAGCAGTACTTC; CDR3aa: CASRRTGYNEQYF
d_gene: NA; j_gene: TRBJ1-3; abundance: many; v_gene: TRBV20-1; CDR3nt: TGCAGTGCTAGAGGGCGGGGGGTTGATGGAAACACCATATATTTT; CDR3aa: CSARGRGVDGNTIYF
d_gene: TRBD2; j_gene: TRBJ2-7; abundance: NA; v_gene: TRBV5-4; CDR3nt: TGTGCCAGCAGCTTCGGACTAGGCTACGAGCAGTACTTC; CDR3aa: CASSFGLGYEQYF
d_gene: TRBD1; j_gene: TRBJ1-2; abundance: NA; v_gene: TRBV12-3/TRBV12-4; CDR3nt: TGTGCCAGCACCCAACACAGGGGGACTAACTATGGCTACACCTTC; CDR3aa: CASTQHRGTNYGYTF
d_gene: NA; j_gene: TRBJ1-1; abundance: many; v_gene: TRBV29-1; CDR3nt: TGCAGCGCAAGACTAAAACCATGGGACGGGTACACTGAAGCTTTCTTT; CDR3aa: CSARLKPWDGYTEAFF
d_gene: NA; j_gene: TRBJ1-3; abundance: many; v_gene: TRBV9; CDR3nt: TGTGCCAGCAGCGCCGAACCCGGGACGCCGGCCGGGGACACCATATATTTT; CDR3aa: CASSAEPGTPAGDTIYF
d_gene: TRBD1; j_gene: TRBJ1-5; abundance: many; v_gene: TRBV10-3; CDR3nt: TGTGCCATCAGTGAGGACAGGGGAAGAAATCAGCCCCAGCATTTT; CDR3aa: CAISEDRGRNQPQHF
d_gene: NA; j_gene: TRBJ1-5; abundance: few; v_gene: TRBV19; CDR3nt: TGTGCCAGTAGTAAAGGCTGGCAGGGGCGGGATCAGCCCCAGCATTTT; CDR3aa: CASSKGWQGRDQPQHF
d_gene: TRBD1; j_gene: TRBJ1-5; abundance: NA; v_gene: TRBV19; CDR3nt: TGCGCCAGTAGCCGGGACAGGGACTACGAGCAGCCCCAGCATTTT; CDR3aa: CASSRDRDYEQPQHF
d_gene: NA; j_gene: TRBJ2-7; abundance: NA; v_gene: TRBV7-2; CDR3nt: TGTGCCAGCAGTGTCCTAGTGGGCTACGAGCAGTACTTC; CDR3aa: CASSVLVGYEQYF
d_gene: NA; j_gene: TRBJ2-5; abundance: NA; v_gene: TRBV7-8; CDR3nt: TGTGCCAGCAGCTCCTTCTCTCAGGCCCAGTACTTC; CDR3aa: CASSSFSQAQYF
d_gene: TRBD2; j_gene: TRBJ2-7; abundance: few; v_gene: TRBV24-1; CDR3nt: TGTGCCAGCAGACTAGCGGGAGGTAACCCCTACGAGCAGTACTTC; CDR3aa: CASRLAGGNPYEQYF
d_gene: NA; j_gene: TRBJ1-4; abundance: few; v_gene: TRBV20-1; CDR3nt: TGCACCACAGGGCCAACTAATGAAAAACTGTTTTTT; CDR3aa: CTTGPTNEKLFF
d_gene: NA; j_gene: TRBJ1-1; abundance: many; v_gene: TRBV10-2; CDR3nt: TGCGCCAGCAGTGATCCGGGGGGGCACGGCACTGAAGCTTTCTTT; CDR3aa: CASSDPGGHGTEAFF
d_gene: NA; j_gene: TRBJ2-7; abundance: NA; v_gene: TRBV7-9; CDR3nt: TGTGCCAGCAGCACGGTGGGGACATCCTACGAGCAGTACTTC; CDR3aa: CASSTVGTSYEQYF
d_gene: TRBD1; j_gene: TRBJ1-5; abundance: NA; v_gene: TRBV24-1; CDR3nt: TGTGCCACCAGAGAGGGGACAGGGGATCAGCCCCAGCATTTT; CDR3aa: CATREGTGDQPQHF
d_gene: NA; j_gene: TRBJ1-5; abundance: many; v_gene: TRBV7-9; CDR3nt: TGTGCCAGCAGCTTAGCTAAGGGCCAGCCCCAGCATTTT; CDR3aa: CASSLAKGQPQHF
d_gene: NA; j_gene: TRBJ1-5; abundance: NA; v_gene: TRBV6-5; CDR3nt: TGTGCCAGCAGTTATGGGGGGAATCAGCCCCAGCATTTT; CDR3aa: CASSYGGNQPQHF
d_gene: NA; j_gene: TRBJ1-3; abundance: NA; v_gene: TRBV29-1; CDR3nt: TGCAGCGCGGGAGGGGTAGGCTCTGGAAACACCATATATTTT; CDR3aa: CSAGGVGSGNTIYF
d_gene: NA; j_gene: TRBJ2-7; abundance: many; v_gene: TRBV7-8; CDR3nt: TGTGCCAGCGCCACTGGGTACGAGCAGTACTTC; CDR3aa: CASATGYEQYF
d_gene: NA; j_gene: TRBJ2-5; abundance: few; v_gene: TRBV19; CDR3nt: TGTGCCAGTAGTAAAACCGTGCGAGAGACCCAGTACTTC; CDR3aa: CASSKTVRETQYF
d_gene: NA; j_gene: TRBJ1-1; abundance: many; v_gene: TRBV7-9; CDR3nt: TGTGCCAGCAGCTTTCTCCGGGGGGTTGACACTGAAGCTTTCTTT; CDR3aa: CASSFLRGVDTEAFF
d_gene: NA; j_gene: TRBJ1-5; abundance: NA; v_gene: TRBV28; CDR3nt: TGTGCCAGCAGGGGGTTCGCTCAGCCCCAGCATTTT; CDR3aa: CASRGFAQPQHF
d_gene: TRBD2; j_gene: TRBJ2-5; abundance: few; v_gene: TRBV20-1; CDR3nt: TGCAGTGCGTACAGGCCGGGACTAGCGGGAGGGCCCGTGGAGACCCAGTACTTC; CDR3aa: CSAYRPGLAGGPVETQYF
d_gene: NA; j_gene: TRBJ1-3; abundance: many; v_gene: TRBV19; CDR3nt: TGTGCCAGCACAGGAGCGGGCTGGAACACCATATATTTT; CDR3aa: CASTGAGWNTIYF
d_gene: TRBD2; j_gene: TRBJ2-7; abundance: NA; v_gene: TRBV10-3; CDR3nt: TGTGCCAGCAGCGACGGTGGAGCGGGAGCCTCCTACGAGCAGTACTTC; CDR3aa: CASSDGGAGASYEQYF
d_gene: TRBD1; j_gene: TRBJ2-2; abundance: NA; v_gene: TRBV25-1; CDR3nt: TGTGCCAGCAGCCCTAGAACACCAGGGGGCTGGGGCACCGGGGAGCTGTTTTTT; CDR3aa: CASSPRTPGGWGTGELFF
d_gene: NA; j_gene: TRBJ2-7; abundance: NA; v_gene: TRBV11-1; CDR3nt: TGTGCCAGCAGTTACCCTAATCGACGGATTTACGAGCAGTACTTC; CDR3aa: CASSYPNRRIYEQYF
d_gene: NA; j_gene: TRBJ1-3; abundance: NA; v_gene: TRBV11-1; CDR3nt: TGTGCCAGCAGCCTGGAGGACACCATATATTTT; CDR3aa: CASSLEDTIYF
d_gene: NA; j_gene: TRBJ2-5; abundance: many; v_gene: TRBV2; CDR3nt: TGTGCCAGCAGGGAGGGGTCTCTTAGGGCCCAGTACTTC; CDR3aa: CASREGSLRAQYF
d_gene: NA; j_gene: TRBJ1-1; abundance: NA; v_gene: TRBV11-2; CDR3nt: TGTGCCAGCAGCTTATATCCCCCCCCGGCCACTATGAACACTGAAGCTTTCTTT; CDR3aa: CASSLYPPPATMNTEAFF
d_gene: NA; j_gene: TRBJ1-1; abundance: NA; v_gene: TRBV19; CDR3nt: TGTGCCAGTAGTATCATACCGAGCACTGAAGCTTCCTTT; CDR3aa: CASSIIPSTEASF
d_gene: NA; j_gene: TRBJ1-1; abundance: NA; v_gene: TRBV10-3; CDR3nt: TGTGCCAGCAGTCCGGACAGACAGAAAGCTTTCTTT; CDR3aa: CASSPDRQKAFF
d_gene: NA; j_gene: TRBJ1-4; abundance: NA; v_gene: TRBV11-2; CDR3nt: TGTGCCAGCAGTTCTGGACCTCCCTTGGAAAAACTGTTTTTT; CDR3aa: CASSSGPPLEKLFF
d_gene: NA; j_gene: TRBJ1-2; abundance: many; v_gene: TRBV2; CDR3nt: TGTGCCAGCAGTGAAGCGCTCTACCGATCTAACTATGGCTACACCTTC; CDR3aa: CASSEALYRSNYGYTF
d_gene: NA; j_gene: TRBJ1-3; abundance: few; v_gene: TRBV11-2; CDR3nt: TGTGCCAGCAGCTCCCGGGGTATCGGAAACACCATATATTTT; CDR3aa: CASSSRGIGNTIYF
d_gene: NA; j_gene: TRBJ1-6; abundance: NA; v_gene: TRBV7-9; CDR3nt: TGTGCCAGCAGCTTCGTGAGCTCCTATAATTCACCCCTCCACTTT; CDR3aa: CASSFVSSYNSPLHF
d_gene: TRBD2; j_gene: TRBJ2-7; abundance: NA; v_gene: TRBV5-1; CDR3nt: TGCGCCAGCAGCGCCGGGAGGTTAATCGACGAGCAGTACTTC; CDR3aa: CASSAGRLIDEQYF
d_gene: NA; j_gene: TRBJ2-7; abundance: many; v_gene: TRBV7-2; CDR3nt: TGTGCCAGCAGCTTAGCTAGACAACACGAGCAGTACTTC; CDR3aa: CASSLARQHEQYF
d_gene: NA; j_gene: TRBJ1-6; abundance: many; v_gene: TRBV25-1; CDR3nt: TGTGCCAGCAGTGAATACAGGGATAATTCACCCCTCCACTTT; CDR3aa: CASSEYRDNSPLHF
d_gene: NA; j_gene: TRBJ2-7; abundance: NA; v_gene: TRBV20-1; CDR3nt: TGCAGTGCTAGAGGGGTCGACAGATACGAGCAGTACTTC; CDR3aa: CSARGVDRYEQYF
d_gene: NA; j_gene: TRBJ2-7; abundance: NA; v_gene: TRBV29-1; CDR3nt: TGCAGCGCTGGTCTAGGGACCTCCTACGAGCAGTACTTC; CDR3aa: CSAGLGTSYEQYF
d_gene: NA; j_gene: TRBJ1-4; abundance: many; v_gene: TRBV7-9; CDR3nt: TGTGCCAGCAGCCGCTCGACAAGCATATTGGAAAAACTGTTTTTT; CDR3aa: CASSRSTSILEKLFF
d_gene: NA; j_gene: TRBJ2-6; abundance: NA; v_gene: TRBV7-9; CDR3nt: TGTGCCAGCAGCTTGGCCCGGGAGCTGATGAACTCTGGGGCCAACGTCCTGACTTTC; CDR3aa: CASSLARELMNSGANVLTF
d_gene: NA; j_gene: TRBJ1-3; abundance: NA; v_gene: TRBV2; CDR3nt: TGTGCCAGCAGTTACAGACAGGCGAGCTCTGGAAACACCATATATTTT; CDR3aa: CASSYRQASSGNTIYF
d_gene: NA; j_gene: TRBJ2-5; abundance: many; v_gene: TRBV29-1; CDR3nt: TGCAGCGTTGAAGGAGGGGGATACCAAGAGACCCAGTACTTC; CDR3aa: CSVEGGGYQETQYF
d_gene: TRBD1; j_gene: TRBJ2-7; abundance: NA; v_gene: TRBV4-2; CDR3nt: TGTGCCAGCAGCCAGGGGACAGGGGACTACGAGCAGTACTTC; CDR3aa: CASSQGTGDYEQYF